This TCR beta chain was found in a study of CD8+ T cells in alopecia areata. Study observations and caveats: Treatment with tofacitinib significantly lowered scalp clonality and reduced expanded CD8+ clones among the top 100.

The CDR3 consists of 14 residues. Germline V gene data show CDR1 as SGHRS and CDR2 as YFSETQ. Between the trimmed V and J ends, which lost 2 bases and 3 bases, there was a span of 10 bases. Note on this clone: The antigen remains undetermined.

Stated treatment: oral pan-JAK inhibitor, 5-10 mg twice daily. Sequencing relied on a cDNA template that was reverse transcribed from extracted RNA. Produced via immunoSEQ multiplex PCR; TCRdb's table is partial and in-frame only. The sample has about 110,000 clones, roughly 55% seen once. The TCR sequence derives from a human donor with alopecia areata. The chain has TRBV5-1 and TRBJ2-3; a possible D gene is TRBD1 (6 bases). The material sequenced was CD8+ T cells sorted from blood, taken at week 24, from a patient treated with tofacitinib. The DNA of the CDR3 is TGCGCCAGCAGCTTCAGGCAGGGGACAGATACGCAGTATTTT. It translates to CASSFRQGTDTQYF.